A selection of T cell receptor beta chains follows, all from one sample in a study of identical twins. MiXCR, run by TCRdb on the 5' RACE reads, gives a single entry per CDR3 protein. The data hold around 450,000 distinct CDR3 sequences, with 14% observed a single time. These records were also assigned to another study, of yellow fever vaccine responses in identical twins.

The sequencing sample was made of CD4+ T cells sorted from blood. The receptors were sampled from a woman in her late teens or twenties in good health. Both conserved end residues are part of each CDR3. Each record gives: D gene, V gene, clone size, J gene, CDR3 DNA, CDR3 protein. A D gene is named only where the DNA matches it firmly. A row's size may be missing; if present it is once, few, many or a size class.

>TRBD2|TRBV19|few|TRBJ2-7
TGTGCCAGTAGTGTAACTAGCGGGATCAACTCCTACGAGCAGTACTTC
CASSVTSGINSYEQYF
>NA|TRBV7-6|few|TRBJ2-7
TGTGCCAGCAGCTTAGGGCCACAGAACTACGAGCAGTACTTC
CASSLGPQNYEQYF
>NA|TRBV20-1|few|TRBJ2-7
TGCAGTGCTAGGTTGGGAAGGGGCTACGAGCAGTACTTC
CSARLGRGYEQYF
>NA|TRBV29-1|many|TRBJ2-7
TGCAGCGTAGACGACAGTTACGAGCAGTACTTC
CSVDDSYEQYF
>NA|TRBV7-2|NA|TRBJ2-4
TGTGCCAGCAGCTCAGCCGCGGGGACACCCAAAAACATTCAGTACTTC
CASSSAAGTPKNIQYF
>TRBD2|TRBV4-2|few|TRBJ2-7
TGTGCCAGCAGCCAAGCGATAGCGGGGTACGAGCAGTACTTC
CASSQAIAGYEQYF
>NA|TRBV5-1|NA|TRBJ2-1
TGCGCCAGCAGCTTGTACCCTCCAGGCTACCCTTCCTACAATGAGCAGTTCTTC
CASSLYPPGYPSYNEQFF
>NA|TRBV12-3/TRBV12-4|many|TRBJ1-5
TGTGCCAGCAGCCACCGGACAGACCATCAGCCCCAGCATTTT
CASSHRTDHQPQHF
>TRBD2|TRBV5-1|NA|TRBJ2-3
TGCGCCAGCAGGGTCCAGACTAGCGGGACCCTTGGGAGGGATACGCAGTATTTT
CASRVQTSGTLGRDTQYF
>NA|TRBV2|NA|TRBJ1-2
TGTGCCAGCAGTGAAGCTTTAGGACAGTATGGCTACACCTTC
CASSEALGQYGYTF
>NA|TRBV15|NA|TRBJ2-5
TGTGCCACCAGCAGTAGGGCGTCGGAGACCCAGTACTTC
CATSSRASETQYF
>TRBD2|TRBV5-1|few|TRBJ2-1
TGCGCCAGCAGCGGGGGACTAGCGGGAGTCGGTGAGCAGTTCTTC
CASSGGLAGVGEQFF
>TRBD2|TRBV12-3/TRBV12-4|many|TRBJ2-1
TGTGCCAGCAGTCCTCTAGCGGCCTCCTACAATGAGCAGTTCTTC
CASSPLAASYNEQFF
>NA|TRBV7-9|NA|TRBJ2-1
TGTGCCAGCAGCTTATTGGGGGACCCGGGCTCCTACAATGAGCAGTTCTTC
CASSLLGDPGSYNEQFF
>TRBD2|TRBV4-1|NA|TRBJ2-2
TGCGCCAGCAGCCACGATAGCGGGAGTAACACCGGGGAGCTGTTTTTT
CASSHDSGSNTGELFF
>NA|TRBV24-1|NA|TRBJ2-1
TGTGCCACCAGTGATTTTTCCGGGCGAGGGACCTACTACAATGAGCAGTTCTTC
CATSDFSGRGTYYNEQFF
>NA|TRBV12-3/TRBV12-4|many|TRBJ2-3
TGTGCCAGCACCCAAGGGCAGTCCCACACAGATACGCAGTATTTT
CASTQGQSHTDTQYF